The 29 T cell receptor beta chains below were found in one sample sequenced in a study of technical replicates of blood from several donors. Assay used: immunoSEQ multiplex PCR; TCRdb lists only in-frame clones, some missing. Among 83,000 or so clones listed, 85% to 95% were seen once. The sequenced material came from T cells isolated from PBMCs. The receptor source for this set is a human donor in good health.

The chain uses TRBV7-6 and TRBJ2-1; D may be TRBD1 (5 bases). The CDR3 is 15 residues long. Germline values: CDR1 SGHVS, CDR2 FNYEAQ. Trimming shortened V by 1 base and J by 7 bases, and 14 bases separated the two germline ends. The CDR3 region has the DNA TGTGCCAGCAGCTTAGAAAGTCGACCAGGGAATGAGCAGTTCTTC. It is translated as CASSLESRPGNEQFF. The entire variable domain, with the rest obtained from reference TRBV7-6 and TRBJ2-1, is as follows: GAGVSQSPRYKVTKRGQDVALRCDPISGHVSLYWYRQALGQGPEFLTYFNYEAQQDKSGLPNDRFSAERPEGSISTLTIQRTEQRDSAMYRCASSLESRPGNEQFFGPGTRLTVL.

The chain carries TRBV6-1 and TRBJ2-2; D is uncertain. Looked up from germline, CDR1 is MNHNS and CDR2 is SASEGT. Trimming stripped 3 bases from V and 1 base from J, with 9 bases between. The length of the CDR3 is 15 residues. CDR3 sequence reads: CASSDFAGNTGELFF. CDR3 coding DNA: TGTGCCAGCAGTGATTTTGCCGGGAACACCGGGGAGCTGTTTTTT.

The chain has TRBV29-1 and TRBJ2-3; the match to TRBD2 covers 8 bases. Germline loops: CDR1 SQVTM, CDR2 ANQGSEA. J gave up 6 bases and V 7 bases, and 9 bases lay outside the gene matches. The CDR3 covers 13 residues. In nucleotides, the CDR3 is TGCAGCGCCGAGGGGACTAGGGAGGATACGCAGTATTTT. Residues: CSAEGTREDTQYF.

The rearrangement links TRBV19 to TRBJ2-3; possible D gene TRBD2, 5 bases. CDR3 length: 15 amino acids. V was trimmed by 5 bases and J by 0 bases, leaving 12 bases between them. Germline CDR1 is LNHDA and CDR2 is SQIVND (reference sequence). CDR3 DNA sequence: TGTGCCAGTAGTGCACCAAGCGGAAGCACAGATACGCAGTATTTT. Protein product: CASSAPSGSTDTQYF.

The rearrangement links TRBV28 to TRBJ1-5, with TRBD1 identical over 7 bases. CDR3 length: 13 amino acids. With V trimmed by 5 bases and J by 5 bases, 3 bases remained unmatched. Germline V gene data show CDR1 as MDHEN and CDR2 as SYDVKM. The CDR3 here is CASSGGGYQPQHF. For the CDR3, the DNA is TGTGCCAGCAGTGGAGGGGGCTATCAGCCCCAGCATTTT.

The chain is built from TRBV28 and TRBJ2-5; 12 nucleotides align to TRBD2. Germline V gene sequence: CDR1 MDHEN, CDR2 SYDVKM. V trimming: 2 bases; J trimming: 5 bases; junction bases outside the gene matches: 9. The CDR3 runs 17 residues. The CDR3, as DNA: TGTGCCAGCAGTTTACCCACCGGGACTAGCGGGTTGGAGACCCAGTACTTC. It codes for CASSLPTGTSGLETQYF. Full variable domain (missing parts from reference TRBV28 and TRBJ2-5): DVKVTQSSRYLVKRTGEKVFLECVQDMDHENMFWYRQDPGLGLRLIYFSYDVKMKEKGDIPEGYSVSREKKERFSLILESASTNQTSMYLCASSLPTGTSGLETQYFGPGTRLLVL.

The chain carries TRBV7-6 and TRBJ1-4, with a weak D call TRBD1 (6 bases). The CDR3 runs to 14 residues. V lost 8 bases and J lost 0, with 10 bases in between. The germline V gene has CDR1 SGHVS and CDR2 FNYEAQ. Here the CDR3 DNA reads TGTGCCAGCGGCGACAGGACAACTAATGAAAAACTGTTTTTT. Its protein is CASGDRTTNEKLFF.

The chain recombines TRBV6-6 with TRBJ2-5; no firm D call. Germline V lookup: CDR1 MNHNY, CDR2 SVGAGI (reference sequence). The ends were cut back, 5 bases at V and 2 bases at J, with 12 bases in the middle. There are 14 residues in the CDR3. The CDR3 coding sequence is TGTGCCAGCAGTCGCAGTGAATTACAAGAGACCCAGTACTTC. It codes for CASSRSELQETQYF.

This clone was seen a few times. The rearrangement joins TRBV5-1 to TRBJ1-4, with a weak D call TRBD1 (5 bases). The CDR3 is made up of 15 amino acids. The V gene lost 2 bases and the J gene lost 5 bases, with 13 bases spanning the gap. Germline CDR1 and CDR2: SGHRS and YFSETQ. In DNA, the CDR3 is TGCGCCAGCAGCTTTTCCCCCGGACAAAATGAAAAACTGTTTTTT. Its protein is CASSFSPGQNEKLFF.

The CDR3 nucleotides are TGTGCCAGCAGACATGGACAGGATGGGGAGCAGTACTTC. Protein product: CASRHGQDGEQYF. V usage is TRBV5-5 and J usage is TRBJ2-7, with 7 bases identical to TRBD1. CDR1 and CDR2 (germline): SGHKS, YYEKEE (reference sequence). This CDR3 is built from 13 residues. Trimming cost V 5 bases and J 7 bases; bases outside gene matches: 9. Full variable domain (remainder filled in from reference TRBV5-5 and TRBJ2-7): DAGVTQSPTHLIKTRGQQVTLRCSPISGHKSVSWYQQVLGQGPQFIFQYYEKEERGRGNFPDRFSARQFPNYSSELNVNALLLGDSALYLCASRHGQDGEQYFGPGTRLTVT.

The chain couples TRBV6-1 to TRBJ2-7, with 7 bases identical to TRBD1. The germline CDR1 and CDR2 sequences are MNHNS and SASEGT. Trimming took 6 bases from V and 4 from J; bases not matched to a gene: 6. The CDR3 loop spans 13 amino acids. This CDR3 reads CASRGGVLYEQYF. CDR3 DNA: TGTGCCAGCAGAGGGGGCGTATTGTACGAGCAGTACTTC.

This sequence joins TRBV5-6 and TRBJ2-6; perhaps TRBD1 as D (5 bases). The V end was cut by 0 bases, the J end by 4 bases, with 11 bases between. This CDR3 is built from 16 residues. Germline assignment: CDR1 SGHDT and CDR2 YYEEEE. The CDR3 sequence: CASSLDPRAGANVLTF. The CDR3 nucleotides read TGTGCCAGCAGCTTGGATCCCAGGGCCGGGGCCAACGTCCTGACTTTC.

The rearrangement links TRBV5-6 to TRBJ2-5; TRBD1 matches at 8 bases. Trimming cost V 5 bases and J 5 bases; bases outside gene matches: 5. Germline assignment: CDR1 SGHDT and CDR2 YYEEEE. This CDR3 has 13 residues. The CDR3 region is CASRYRGRETQYF. The CDR3 DNA reads TGTGCCAGCAGATACAGGGGGAGGGAGACCCAGTACTTC.

This sequence joins TRBV5-1 and TRBJ2-7; D may be TRBD2 (6 bases). The germline gives CDR1 SGHRS, CDR2 YFSETQ. The CDR3 runs 17 residues. V was pared by 7 bases and J by 0 bases, with 23 bases between. CDR3 in DNA: TGCGCCAGCGACCCCGGGCGGGACGAACTTTCCTCCTACGAGCAGTACTTC. Encoded protein: CASDPGRDELSSYEQYF. The full variable domain, its missing parts supplied by reference TRBV5-1 and TRBJ2-7, is KAGVTQTPRYLIKTRGQQVTLSCSPISGHRSVSWYQQTPGQGLQFLFEYFSETQRNKGNFPGRFSGRQFSNSRSEMNVSTLELGDSALYLCASDPGRDELSSYEQYFGPGTRLTVT.

In its sample, this clone was seen a few times. The rearrangement joins TRBV7-9 to TRBJ1-6; the match to TRBD1 covers 8 bases. In germline, CDR1 is SEHNR, CDR2 FQNEAQ (reference sequence). The CDR3 has 14 residues. The V segment lost 7 bases and the J segment 10 bases; nucleotides outside the gene matches: 9. CDR3 coding DNA: TGTGCCAGCACCACGGACAGGGAGACCTCACCCCTCCACTTT. As protein: CASTTDRETSPLHF.

The chain joins TRBV15 to TRBJ1-5; D is unresolved. CDR1 is LNHNV and CDR2 is YYDKDF in the germline V gene (reference sequence). The V end was cut by 0 bases, the J end by 3 bases, with 12 bases between. CDR3 size: 16 residues. The CDR3 protein is CATSRDQQFPNQPQHF. The CDR3 region has the DNA TGTGCCACCAGCAGAGATCAACAGTTTCCCAATCAGCCCCAGCATTTT.

CDR3 region: CASSGGSGSPGELFF. The CDR3 DNA is TGTGCCAGCAGTGGGGGTAGCGGGAGCCCCGGGGAGCTGTTTTTT. The rearrangement joins TRBV9 to TRBJ2-2; 9 bases agree with TRBD2. This CDR3 has 15 amino acids. V trimming: 5 bases; J trimming: 6 bases; junction bases outside the gene matches: 8. Germline CDR1 and CDR2: SGDLS and YYNGEE.

The chain couples TRBV18 to TRBJ2-1, with 7 bases that match TRBD2. With 3 bases clipped from V and 7 bases from J, the junction kept 0 bases outside the gene matches. Per the germline V gene, CDR1 is KGHSH and CDR2 is LQKENI. This CDR3 is 12 amino acids long. CDR3 residues: CASSPGGNEQFF. The DNA of the CDR3 is TGTGCCAGCTCACCGGGGGGGAATGAGCAGTTCTTC.

The chain couples TRBV11-3 to TRBJ2-7, with 7 nucleotides matching TRBD1. Germline V CDR1 and CDR2: SGHNT, YENEEA. The CDR3 spans 16 residues. With 1 base clipped from V and 3 bases from J, the junction kept 9 bases outside the gene matches. CDR3 nucleotide sequence: TGTGCCAGCAGCTTAGTGTTGGGACAGAACAGCTACGAGCAGTACTTC. It yields the protein CASSLVLGQNSYEQYF.

V usage is TRBV5-1 and J usage is TRBJ2-2; D is perhaps TRBD2 (6 bases). Per germline, CDR1 SGHRS and CDR2 YFSETQ. This CDR3 has 14 residues. Between the trimmed V and J ends, which lost 5 bases and 0 bases, there was a span of 8 bases. The DNA of the CDR3 is TGCGCCAGCAGTGGGGGGACGAACACCGGGGAGCTGTTTTTT. Translated, it gives CASSGGTNTGELFF.

The gene calls are TRBV29-1 and TRBJ2-1, with 9 bases fitting TRBD2. Germline CDR1 and CDR2: SQVTM and ANQGSEA. CDR3 length: 14 amino acids. J lost 5 bases, V lost 7 bases, and 9 bases had no gene match. The CDR3 reads CSGLAGDPNNEQFF. Written as DNA, the CDR3 is TGCAGCGGATTAGCGGGGGACCCCAACAATGAGCAGTTCTTC.

This sequence joins TRBV6-6 and TRBJ1-1; D is possibly TRBD1 (6 bases). The CDR3 consists of 13 residues. Trimming stripped 8 bases from V and 3 bases from J, with 13 bases between. CDR1 is MNHNY, CDR2 SVGAGI, per germline (reference sequence). DNA of the CDR3: TGTGCCAGCCAATCCGGGGGGCACACTGAAGCTTTCTTT. Protein sequence: CASQSGGHTEAFF.

The chain has TRBV19 and TRBJ1-5; perhaps TRBD1 as D (6 bases). The CDR3 loop spans 14 amino acids. Germline lookup yields CDR1 LNHDA and CDR2 SQIVND (reference sequence). V was pared by 4 bases and J by 7 bases, with 14 bases between. CDR3 protein: CASSTITGSQPQHF. CDR3 in DNA: TGTGCCAGTAGTACAATTACAGGGTCGCAGCCCCAGCATTTT.

The chain carries TRBV19 and TRBJ2-7, with 8 bases aligning to TRBD1. This CDR3 spans 13 amino acids. The trim removed 5 bases at V and 4 bases at J, leaving 4 bases unmatched. CDR1 and CDR2 from the germline V gene are LNHDA and SQIVND (reference sequence). Written as DNA, the CDR3 is TGTGCCAGTAGTTCAGGGGGCGCATACGAGCAGTACTTC. Its translation is CASSSGGAYEQYF. Together with reference TRBV19 and TRBJ2-7, the CDR3 gives the full variable domain: DGGITQSPKYLFRKEGQNVTLSCEQNLNHDAMYWYRQDPGQGLRLIYYSQIVNDFQKGDIAEGYSVSREKKESFPLTVTSAQKNPTAFYLCASSSGGAYEQYFGPGTRLTVT.

The gene calls are TRBV4-1 and TRBJ2-1, with D uncertain. The germline V and J ends were trimmed by 3 bases and 8 bases, with 17 bases remaining between them. The CDR3 loop spans 15 amino acids. CDR1 MGHRA and CDR2 YSYEKL come from the germline V gene. CDR3 amino acids: CASSHASFGRDEQFF. In DNA, the CDR3 is TGCGCCAGCAGCCACGCTTCCTTTGGTCGAGATGAGCAGTTCTTC.

The chain couples TRBV7-9 to TRBJ2-4; TRBD1 matches at 7 bases. There are 18 residues in the CDR3. J gave up 3 bases and V 4 bases, and 15 bases lay outside the gene matches. Germline-derived CDR1 and CDR2 are SEHNR and FQNEAQ (reference sequence). The CDR3 region is CASSSTGARMGVKNIQYF. The CDR3 coding sequence is TGTGCCAGCAGCTCCACAGGGGCGCGGATGGGGGTCAAAAACATTCAGTACTTC.

This rearrangement joins TRBV7-6 to TRBJ2-7; the D is unclear. V shed 4 bases and J shed 2 bases, with 12 bases lying between them. In germline, CDR1 is SGHVS, CDR2 FNYEAQ. The CDR3 has 14 residues. The CDR3, as DNA: TGTGCCAGCAGCTCCCCGCCGGAGCCCTACGAGCAGTACTTC. Its protein product is CASSSPPEPYEQYF.

This clone was seen a single time. In DNA, the CDR3 is TGCGCCAGCAGCACTCGACAGAGCGCTGAAGCTTTCTTT. This translates into CASSTRQSAEAFF. J is TRBJ1-1 and V is TRBV5-1, with D possibly matching TRBD1 (5 bases). Germline lookup yields CDR1 SGHRS and CDR2 YFSETQ. The CDR3 is 13 residues long. Trimming pared 4 bases from V and 6 bases from J, leaving 13 bases between.

This rearrangement joins TRBV10-2 to TRBJ1-1, with D possibly TRBD1 on 6 matching bases. This CDR3 is built from 15 residues. Germline V gene data show CDR1 as WSHSY and CDR2 as SAAADI. Deletions cut 0 bases from V and 7 bases from J, with 15 bases between. This CDR3 reads CASSESGGGIGEAFF. Here the CDR3 DNA reads TGCGCCAGCAGTGAGTCAGGGGGGGGTATAGGTGAAGCTTTCTTT.